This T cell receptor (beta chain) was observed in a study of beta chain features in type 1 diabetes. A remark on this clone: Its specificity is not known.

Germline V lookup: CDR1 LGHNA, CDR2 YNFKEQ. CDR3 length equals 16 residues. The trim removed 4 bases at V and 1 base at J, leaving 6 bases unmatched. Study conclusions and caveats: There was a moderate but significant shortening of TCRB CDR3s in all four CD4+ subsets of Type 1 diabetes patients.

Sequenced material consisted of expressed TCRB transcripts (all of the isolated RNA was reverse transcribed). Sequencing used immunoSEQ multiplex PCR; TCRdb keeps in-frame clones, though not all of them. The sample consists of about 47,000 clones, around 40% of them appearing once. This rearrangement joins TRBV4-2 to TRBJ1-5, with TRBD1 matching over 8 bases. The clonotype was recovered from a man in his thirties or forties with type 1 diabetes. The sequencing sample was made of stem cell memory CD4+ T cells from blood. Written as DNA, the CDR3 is TGTGCCAGCAGCCGAGGGACAGGAATAAGCAATCAGCCCCAGCATTTT. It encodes CASSRGTGISNQPQHF.